These T cell receptor beta chains were read from a single sample in a study of blood T cell repertoires in COVID-19. Produced via immunoSEQ multiplex PCR; TCRdb's table is partial and in-frame only. This table holds a few hundred thousand clones, approximately 89% found once. Sequencing was performed on peripheral blood. The receptor source for this set is a woman aged 60 to 75 with acute or convalescent COVID-19. CDR3s include the opening cysteine and the closing phenylalanine or tryptophan. The order of the fields is clone size, J gene, D gene, V gene, CDR3 protein, CDR3 DNA. The D gene is left open where the match is weak. Size tells how often a clone was seen (once, few, many) or the class of an expanded clone, and some rows leave it out.

- | TRBJ1-2 | - | TRBV7-2 | CASSLAQGSPYTF | TGTGCCAGCAGCTTAGCACAGGGCTCGCCCTACACCTTC
- | TRBJ1-1 | TRBD1 | TRBV6-5 | CASSLDRGDTEAFF | TGTGCCAGCAGCCTGGACAGGGGGGACACTGAAGCTTTCTTT
- | TRBJ1-2 | TRBD1 | TRBV10-3 | CAISAPRRTGIYGYTF | TGTGCCATCAGTGCCCCCCGTCGGACAGGGATTTATGGCTACACCTTC
- | TRBJ1-2 | - | TRBV5-1 | CASSFEQWRDGYTF | TGCGCCAGCAGCTTTGAACAGTGGAGGGATGGCTACACCTTC
- | TRBJ2-1 | - | TRBV6-5 | CASSHPEGEQFF | TGTGCCAGCAGCCACCCGGAGGGAGAGCAGTTCTTC
- | TRBJ2-7 | - | TRBV27 | CASSSPTGSTGREQYF | TGTGCCAGCAGTTCCCCGACAGGATCTACGGGAAGGGAGCAGTACTTC
- | TRBJ1-5 | - | TRBV5-1 | CASSPELDQPQHF | TGCGCCAGCAGCCCTGAGCTGGATCAGCCCCAGCATTTT
- | TRBJ2-1 | TRBD1 | TRBV27 | CASSFDRGTEQFF | TGTGCCAGCAGTTTCGACAGGGGAACTGAGCAGTTCTTC
- | TRBJ2-3 | - | TRBV2 | CASSLSLTNVDTQYF | TGTGCCAGCAGTTTGTCCCTAACCAACGTCGATACGCAGTATTTT
- | TRBJ2-1 | TRBD1 | TRBV6-2/TRBV6-3 | CASSLRTGYNEQFF | TGTGCCAGCAGTTTACGGACAGGGTACAATGAGCAGTTCTTC
- | TRBJ1-1 | - | TRBV9 | CASSVEQGGNTEAFF | TGTGCCAGCAGCGTAGAACAGGGCGGGAACACTGAAGCTTTCTTT
- | TRBJ2-2 | - | TRBV3-1/TRBV3-2 | CASSQPRRGTGELFF | TGTGCCAGCAGCCAACCGAGACGGGGGACCGGGGAGCTGTTTTTT
- | TRBJ1-5 | - | TRBV28 | CAVRQNSNQPQHF | TGTGCCGTCAGACAGAATAGCAATCAGCCCCAGCATTTT
once | TRBJ1-2 | - | TRBV5-1 | CASSLEKGIGGYTF | TGCGCCAGCAGCTTGGAGAAGGGGATAGGTGGCTACACCTTC
- | TRBJ1-5 | TRBD1 | TRBV2 | CACNRGRAGDGQPQHF | TGTGCCTGTAACAGGGGACGGGCAGGGGACGGGCAGCCCCAGCATTTT
once | TRBJ1-5 | - | TRBV27 | CASSTTGSQPQHF | TGTGCCAGCAGTACGACAGGAAGTCAGCCCCAGCATTTT
- | TRBJ2-3 | - | TRBV6-2/TRBV6-3 | CASSYGGPGVTQYF | TGTGCCAGCAGTTACGGCGGGCCGGGGGTTACGCAGTATTTT
- | TRBJ2-3 | - | TRBV7-2 | CASSSRKGAGSTDTQYF | TGTGCCAGCAGCTCCCGTAAAGGGGCTGGAAGCACAGATACGCAGTATTTT
- | TRBJ2-3 | TRBD1 | TRBV27 | CASSSADRVRYSTDTQYF | TGTGCCAGCAGTTCCGCCGACAGGGTGCGTTACAGCACAGATACGCAGTATTTT
- | TRBJ1-2 | - | TRBV5-4 | CASSSDRWNYGYTF | TGTGCCAGCAGCAGTGACAGGTGGAACTATGGCTACACCTTC
- | TRBJ1-1 | TRBD1 | TRBV4-2 | CASSPPGQGVTEAFF | TGTGCCAGCAGCCCCCCCGGACAGGGTGTGACTGAAGCTTTCTTT
- | TRBJ2-4 | TRBD2 | TRBV27 | CASRGLAGGWTKNIQYF | TGTGCCAGCAGGGGACTAGCGGGAGGTTGGACCAAAAACATTCAGTACTTC
- | TRBJ2-7 | TRBD1 | TRBV7-6 | CASSSMDRGEQYF | TGTGCCAGCAGTTCCATGGACAGGGGAGAGCAGTACTTC
- | TRBJ1-1 | - | TRBV6-2/TRBV6-3 | CASSTTRLETEAFF | TGTGCCAGCAGTACAACAAGGTTGGAGACTGAAGCTTTCTTT
- | TRBJ2-5 | TRBD2 | TRBV9 | CASSVATRGGQETQYF | TGTGCCAGCAGCGTAGCTACGCGGGGGGGCCAGGAGACCCAGTACTTC
few | TRBJ2-2 | - | TRBV28 | CASRQRSGELFF | TGTGCCAGCAGGCAGAGGTCCGGGGAGCTGTTTTTT
- | TRBJ1-4 | - | TRBV6-5 | CASHQPGEEKLFF | TGTGCCAGCCATCAGCCGGGTGAAGAAAAACTGTTTTTT
- | TRBJ1-3 | - | TRBV18 | CASSLGSRNSGNTIYF | TGTGCCAGCTCACTCGGGTCCAGAAACTCTGGAAACACCATATATTTT
- | TRBJ1-6 | - | TRBV19 | CASSTDRGPSNF | TGTGCCAGTAGTACGGACAGAGGTCCCAGCAACTTT